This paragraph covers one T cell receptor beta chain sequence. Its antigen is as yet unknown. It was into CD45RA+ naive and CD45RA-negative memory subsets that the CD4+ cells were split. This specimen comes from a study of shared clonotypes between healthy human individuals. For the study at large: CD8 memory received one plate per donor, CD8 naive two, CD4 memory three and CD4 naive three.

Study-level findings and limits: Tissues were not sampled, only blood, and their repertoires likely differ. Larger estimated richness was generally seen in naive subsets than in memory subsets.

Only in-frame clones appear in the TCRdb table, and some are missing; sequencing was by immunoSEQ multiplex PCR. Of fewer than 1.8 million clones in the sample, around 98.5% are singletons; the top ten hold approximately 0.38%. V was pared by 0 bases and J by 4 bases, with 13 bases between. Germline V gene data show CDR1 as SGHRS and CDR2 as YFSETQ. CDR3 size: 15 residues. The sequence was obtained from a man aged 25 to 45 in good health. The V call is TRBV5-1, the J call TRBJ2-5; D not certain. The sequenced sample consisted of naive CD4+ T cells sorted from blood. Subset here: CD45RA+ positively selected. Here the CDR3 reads CASSLEASSGETQYF. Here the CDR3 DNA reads TGCGCCAGCAGCTTGGAGGCCAGTTCGGGAGAGACCCAGTACTTC.